This T cell receptor (beta chain) was identified during a study of tumor-infiltrating lymphocytes in primary liver carcinoma. Concerning this clonotype: A much larger clone lies a single base off, so this may be a read error.

TCR beta cDNA was prepared out of approximately 500 ng total RNA by means of a constant-region primer. Three-round nested multiplex PCR performed with slightly modified ARM-PCR produced the TCR beta libraries. The study ran its first two PCR rounds for 9 to 10 cycles each, using TRBV1-TRBV30 forward primers and a C-beta reverse primer. From the multiplex PCR reads, TCRdb called clonotypes with MiXCR, one entry per CDR3 protein. Of some 21,000 distinct CDR3 sequences listed, about 79% are singletons. Trimming took off 7 bases at V and 0 bases at J, with 25 bases between the two ends. Germline lookup yields CDR1 SGHVS and CDR2 FQNEAQ. CDR3 length: 18 amino acids. Taking about 18-31 mg of unsorted bulk tissue, the authors co-extracted RNA and DNA.

The specimen was liver tumor tissue from sampling region 1. Subset in this sample: tumor region T1, superior pole. This chain links TRBV7-8 with TRBJ2-7; no reliable D call. The receptor was isolated from a woman aged 25 to 39 with primary liver carcinoma and hepatitis B virus infection. The CDR3 loop is CASNSGRGRTMNSYEQYF. The CDR3 nucleotides read TGTGCCAGCAACTCGGGTCGCGGTCGAACTATGAACTCCTACGAGCAGTACTTC.